The rows below give T cell receptor beta chains drawn from one sample of a study of a mutant IDH1 vaccine in newly diagnosed glioma. Their recognized antigens are unknown. Measured with immunoSEQ multiplex PCR; TCRdb has only the in-frame clones, and not every one. The data show 60,000 to 65,000 clones, around 83% seen once. The sample here was PBMCs, taken from a glioma patient whose treatment included an IDH1 peptide vaccine. The receptors derive from a man aged 25-45 years with glioma. Both conserved end residues are part of each CDR3. D genes are given only for firm matches. Size tells how often a clone was seen (once, few, many) or the class of an expanded clone, and some rows leave it out.

>TRBJ1-2|TRBV28|NA|few
CASSPGGFGNYGYTF
TGTGCCAGCAGTCCCGGGGGGTTCGGGAACTATGGCTACACCTTC
>TRBJ1-5|TRBV28|TRBD1|NA
CASSSTGLGNQPQHF
TGTGCCAGCAGTTCGACAGGGCTCGGCAATCAGCCCCAGCATTTT
>TRBJ1-1|TRBV28|NA|NA
CASSSSGWQTNTEAFF
TGTGCCAGCAGTTCGTCGGGTTGGCAGACGAACACTGAAGCTTTCTTT
>TRBJ1-5|TRBV2|TRBD1|few
CASNMGTGDQPQHF
TGTGCCAGCAATATGGGGACAGGGGATCAGCCCCAGCATTTT
>TRBJ1-5|TRBV6-7|NA|NA
CASSWLGGAGYSNQPQHF
TGTGCCAGCAGTTGGCTGGGGGGCGCGGGTTATAGCAATCAGCCCCAGCATTTT
>TRBJ2-3|TRBV5-6|NA|NA
CASSRRVSLGGQYF
TGTGCCAGCAGCCGCCGGGTCTCCCTCGGAGGGCAGTATTTT
>TRBJ2-7|TRBV27|TRBD1|NA
CASSPRQGFSYEQYF
TGTGCCAGCAGTCCACGACAGGGATTCTCCTACGAGCAGTACTTC
>TRBJ1-5|TRBV7-9|TRBD1|NA
CASSLAGTGDQPQHF
TGTGCCAGCAGCTTAGCCGGGACAGGGGATCAGCCCCAGCATTTT
>TRBJ2-1|TRBV5-6|NA|NA
CASSLVLTHNEQFF
TGTGCCAGCAGCTTGGTCCTCACCCACAATGAGCAGTTCTTC
>TRBJ1-2|TRBV5-4|TRBD1|NA
CASSLVGQGAPLNYGYTF
TGTGCCAGCAGCTTGGTTGGACAGGGGGCCCCGTTGAACTATGGCTACACCTTC
>TRBJ2-3|TRBV6-1|NA|NA
CASSEGVTDTQYF
TGTGCCAGCAGTGAGGGCGTCACAGATACGCAGTATTTT
>TRBJ1-2|TRBV5-1|TRBD1|once
CASSSLGQEEIDGYTF
TGCGCCAGCAGCTCCCTAGGACAGGAAGAGATCGATGGCTACACCTTC
>TRBJ1-2|TRBV11-2|TRBD1|NA
CASSPGTAYNYGYTF
TGTGCCAGCAGCCCTGGGACAGCCTATAACTATGGCTACACCTTC
>TRBJ2-1|TRBV6-1|NA|once
CASSSTEEYNEQFF
TGTGCCAGCAGTAGCACGGAAGAATACAATGAGCAGTTCTTC
>TRBJ2-7|TRBV19|TRBD1|NA
CASSDRRDRVEQYF
TGTGCCAGTAGCGATCGTCGGGACAGGGTCGAGCAGTACTTC
>TRBJ2-1|TRBV2|TRBD2|NA
CASRATSGGPSSYNEQFF
TGTGCCAGCAGGGCCACTAGCGGGGGTCCGAGCTCCTACAATGAGCAGTTCTTC
>TRBJ2-3|TRBV5-4|NA|NA
CASSLLVGGTDTQYF
TGTGCCAGCAGCCTACTAGTTGGAGGCACAGATACGCAGTATTTT
>TRBJ1-2|TRBV19|TRBD1|NA
CASSILGGNYGYTF
TGTGCCAGTAGTATCCTAGGGGGCAACTATGGCTACACCTTC
>TRBJ2-3|TRBV5-4|NA|NA
CASSPIPHSTDTQYF
TGTGCCAGCAGCCCCATCCCGCATAGCACAGATACGCAGTATTTT
>TRBJ1-3|TRBV4-1|NA|NA
CASSTYQGQGSGNTIYF
TGCGCCAGCAGCACGTATCAGGGTCAGGGCTCTGGAAACACCATATATTTT
>TRBJ2-3|TRBV9|NA|NA
CASSPWGATDTQYF
TGTGCCAGCAGCCCCTGGGGGGCCACAGATACGCAGTATTTT
>TRBJ2-3|TRBV6-4|NA|NA
CASSDSGGSTDTQYF
TGTGCCAGCAGTGACTCTGGGGGGAGCACAGATACGCAGTATTTT
>TRBJ1-4|TRBV10-3|TRBD1|NA
CATSPGTDNEKLFF
TGTGCCACGTCTCCCGGGACAGATAATGAAAAACTGTTTTTT
>TRBJ1-1|TRBV19|TRBD1|few
CASRGQGLNTEAFF
TGTGCCAGTAGAGGACAGGGTTTGAACACTGAAGCTTTCTTT
>TRBJ1-1|TRBV27|TRBD1|NA
CASRTGSVRVNTEAFF
TGTGCCTCCCGGACAGGCTCTGTGAGGGTTAACACTGAAGCTTTCTTT
>TRBJ1-2|TRBV6-6|TRBD1|NA
CASSFTGGDGYTF
TGTGCCAGCAGTTTTACAGGGGGCGATGGCTACACCTTC
>TRBJ1-1|TRBV11-2|TRBD1|NA
CASSSTGGMNTEAFF
TGTGCCAGCAGCTCGACAGGGGGTATGAACACTGAAGCTTTCTTT
>TRBJ1-2|TRBV6-5|NA|NA
CASSYYRGEPRGYTF
TGTGCCAGCAGTTACTACCGAGGGGAACCGAGGGGCTACACCTTC
>TRBJ1-5|TRBV27|NA|NA
CASSSAALHNQPQHF
TGTGCCAGCAGTTCAGCGGCCTTACATAATCAGCCCCAGCATTTT
>TRBJ2-3|TRBV29-1|TRBD2|NA
CSVEGRTSGGTVTDTQYF
TGCAGCGTTGAAGGCAGAACTAGCGGGGGGACTGTCACAGATACGCAGTATTTT
>TRBJ1-5|TRBV6-5|NA|NA
CASSTRGYSNQPQHF
TGTGCCAGCAGTACCCGAGGATATAGCAATCAGCCCCAGCATTTT
>TRBJ2-3|TRBV20-1|NA|NA
CSASLTDTQYF
TGCAGTGCTTCGTTGACAGATACGCAGTATTTT
>TRBJ2-1|TRBV6-4|TRBD1|few
CASSEGTGNDEQFF
TGTGCCAGCAGTGAAGGGACAGGGAACGATGAGCAGTTCTTC
>TRBJ1-2|TRBV15|NA|NA
CATSRDLGGADPGYTF
TGTGCCACCAGCAGAGATCTGGGGGGTGCGGACCCTGGCTACACCTTC
>TRBJ1-6|TRBV7-2|NA|NA
CASSLAGGNSPLHF
TGTGCCAGCAGCTTAGCTGGAGGTAATTCACCCCTCCACTTT
>TRBJ2-2|TRBV25-1|NA|NA
CASSELSGVPTGELFF
TGTGCCAGCAGTGAATTATCGGGGGTCCCCACCGGGGAGCTGTTTTTT
>TRBJ1-2|TRBV2|NA|few
CASSESDGYTF
TGTGCCAGCAGTGAATCAGATGGCTACACCTTC
>TRBJ2-7|TRBV10-3|NA|NA
CAISESAQSYEQYF
TGTGCCATCAGTGAGTCGGCACAGAGCTACGAGCAGTACTTC
>TRBJ2-5|TRBV2|TRBD2|NA
CASSVGAGGQETQYF
TGTGCCAGCAGTGTGGGAGCGGGGGGACAAGAGACCCAGTACTTC
>TRBJ1-1|TRBV6-1|NA|NA
CASKGGRMNTEAFF
TGTGCCAGCAAAGGGGGACGCATGAACACTGAAGCTTTCTTT
>TRBJ2-7|TRBV28|NA|NA
CASSLEAYEQYF
TGTGCCAGCAGTTTAGAGGCCTACGAGCAGTACTTC